In its sample, the clone carrying this T cell receptor (beta chain) was seen many times. The sample comes from a study of spatial heterogeneity in lung cancer. Study summary: Untreated early-stage non-small cell lung cancer patients, around 70 in total, were the donors. The study sequenced follow-up PBMC samples when they were available, at a median of roughly two years after resection. Beta-chain sequences consistently outnumbered alpha-chain sequences in detection.

Time point here: blood at routine non-recurrence follow-up after resection. Tumor, nontumor lung or frozen PBMC supplied whole RNA that was sequenced unsorted. The CDR3 is 12 residues long. Germline V lookup: CDR1 SQVTM, CDR2 ANQGSEA. With 4 bases removed from V and 1 base from J, the gap between germline ends came to 6 bases. Each CDR3 protein gets one entry after TCRdb re-called the 5' RACE reads with MiXCR. The sample holds around 110,000 distinct CDR3 sequences, roughly an eighth seen once. The source was PBMCs, collected at follow-up. The chain employs TRBV29-1 and TRBJ2-3; D gene unclear. The source is a male donor with early-stage non-small cell lung cancer. In DNA, the CDR3 is TGCAGCGTTGTTCAGGGCACAGATACGCAGTATTTT. Encoded protein: CSVVQGTDTQYF.